This is a list of T cell receptor beta chains from one sample in a study of spatial heterogeneity in lung cancer. From the 5' RACE reads, TCRdb called clonotypes with MiXCR, one entry per CDR3 protein. This table holds about 41,000 distinct CDR3 sequences, approximately 10% found once. This specimen consisted of PBMCs, obtained at surgery. The receptors shown here come from a female donor with early-stage non-small cell lung cancer. CDR3s leave out the opening cysteine and the closing phenylalanine or tryptophan. Each record gives: CDR3 protein, V gene, J gene.

CDR3aa: ASSSDRGRPYNEQF
v_gene: TRBV3-1
j_gene: TRBJ2-1

CDR3aa: ASSLNELGSENTEAF
v_gene: TRBV11-2
j_gene: TRBJ1-1

CDR3aa: ASSYGFDTQY
v_gene: TRBV7-3
j_gene: TRBJ2-3

CDR3aa: AWTPHGYTEAF
v_gene: TRBV30
j_gene: TRBJ1-1

CDR3aa: ASSLGGREQPQH
v_gene: TRBV5-1
j_gene: TRBJ1-5

CDR3aa: ASSGGQHQETQY
v_gene: TRBV6-1
j_gene: TRBJ2-5

CDR3aa: ASSLSLMGTSGGPPQETQY
v_gene: TRBV27
j_gene: TRBJ2-5

CDR3aa: ASSLVLPVNGELF
v_gene: TRBV7-9
j_gene: TRBJ2-2

CDR3aa: ASSLGGPGTLNEKLF
v_gene: TRBV7-2
j_gene: TRBJ1-4

CDR3aa: ASSPGAGKYGYT
v_gene: TRBV6-5
j_gene: TRBJ1-2

CDR3aa: ASSPGQLSDTGELF
v_gene: TRBV12-3/TRBV12-4
j_gene: TRBJ2-2

CDR3aa: AISSTGTGGEQY
v_gene: TRBV10-3
j_gene: TRBJ2-7

CDR3aa: ASSLVPPGTEAF
v_gene: TRBV7-2
j_gene: TRBJ1-1

CDR3aa: ASSQAARIRGGHPDTQY
v_gene: TRBV4-2
j_gene: TRBJ2-3

CDR3aa: ASSDSSGGADEQF
v_gene: TRBV6-4
j_gene: TRBJ2-1

CDR3aa: ASSLVVGGQLSSTDTQY
v_gene: TRBV7-6
j_gene: TRBJ2-3

CDR3aa: ASSPETENYEQY
v_gene: TRBV5-4
j_gene: TRBJ2-7

CDR3aa: ASSLKGRTENNSPLH
v_gene: TRBV7-3
j_gene: TRBJ1-6

CDR3aa: ASSLALGTGREETQY
v_gene: TRBV5-1
j_gene: TRBJ2-5

CDR3aa: ASSFKNTGELF
v_gene: TRBV7-2
j_gene: TRBJ2-2

CDR3aa: ASSWGLERYNEQF
v_gene: TRBV5-6
j_gene: TRBJ2-1

CDR3aa: ASRGLFGQEGYGYT
v_gene: TRBV6-5
j_gene: TRBJ1-2

CDR3aa: ASSPRYDTLPYEQY
v_gene: TRBV12-3/TRBV12-4
j_gene: TRBJ2-7

CDR3aa: ASSHPRQGTEAF
v_gene: TRBV11-2
j_gene: TRBJ1-1

CDR3aa: ASRLAGGHTDTQY
v_gene: TRBV27
j_gene: TRBJ2-3

CDR3aa: ASSDRDAVNEKLF
v_gene: TRBV2
j_gene: TRBJ1-4

CDR3aa: ASSQRGRHSSYNEQF
v_gene: TRBV28
j_gene: TRBJ2-1

CDR3aa: ASSLGTGISGANVLT
v_gene: TRBV28
j_gene: TRBJ2-6

CDR3aa: ASSLESRDYGYT
v_gene: TRBV7-9
j_gene: TRBJ1-2

CDR3aa: ASTPGAPNTDTQY
v_gene: TRBV7-2
j_gene: TRBJ2-3

CDR3aa: ASSLEQGSGGYT
v_gene: TRBV5-1
j_gene: TRBJ1-2

CDR3aa: SVETGTGAYEQY
v_gene: TRBV29-1
j_gene: TRBJ2-7

CDR3aa: ASSLFGTGHTEAF
v_gene: TRBV28
j_gene: TRBJ1-1

CDR3aa: AISETEGGYGYT
v_gene: TRBV10-3
j_gene: TRBJ1-2

CDR3aa: ASSPGAVGNQPQH
v_gene: TRBV27
j_gene: TRBJ1-5

CDR3aa: ASSYGQGNEQY
v_gene: TRBV13
j_gene: TRBJ2-7

CDR3aa: ASRSSGQGYEQY
v_gene: TRBV12-3/TRBV12-4
j_gene: TRBJ2-7

CDR3aa: ASKTGASTDTQY
v_gene: TRBV19
j_gene: TRBJ2-3

CDR3aa: ASSSQGQGATEAF
v_gene: TRBV7-2
j_gene: TRBJ1-1

CDR3aa: ASSLVQGRGLPLH
v_gene: TRBV7-2
j_gene: TRBJ1-6

CDR3aa: ASRFTDTQY
v_gene: TRBV27
j_gene: TRBJ2-3

CDR3aa: ASSLDVTIGYT
v_gene: TRBV7-9
j_gene: TRBJ1-2

CDR3aa: ASTLVVSGANVLT
v_gene: TRBV5-5
j_gene: TRBJ2-6

CDR3aa: ASRAEDNEQF
v_gene: TRBV5-1
j_gene: TRBJ2-1

CDR3aa: ASSWGQGTYEQY
v_gene: TRBV5-4
j_gene: TRBJ2-7

CDR3aa: ASSSTGNYGYT
v_gene: TRBV2
j_gene: TRBJ1-2

CDR3aa: ASGLEQGVSQPQH
v_gene: TRBV12-5
j_gene: TRBJ1-5

CDR3aa: ASSPTGRALLEQY
v_gene: TRBV11-1
j_gene: TRBJ2-7

CDR3aa: ASSSYSLGRQSSYNSPLH
v_gene: TRBV5-1
j_gene: TRBJ1-6

CDR3aa: ASSLGQGPPQLYGYT
v_gene: TRBV28
j_gene: TRBJ1-2

CDR3aa: ASTTSGSTDTQY
v_gene: TRBV6-1
j_gene: TRBJ2-3